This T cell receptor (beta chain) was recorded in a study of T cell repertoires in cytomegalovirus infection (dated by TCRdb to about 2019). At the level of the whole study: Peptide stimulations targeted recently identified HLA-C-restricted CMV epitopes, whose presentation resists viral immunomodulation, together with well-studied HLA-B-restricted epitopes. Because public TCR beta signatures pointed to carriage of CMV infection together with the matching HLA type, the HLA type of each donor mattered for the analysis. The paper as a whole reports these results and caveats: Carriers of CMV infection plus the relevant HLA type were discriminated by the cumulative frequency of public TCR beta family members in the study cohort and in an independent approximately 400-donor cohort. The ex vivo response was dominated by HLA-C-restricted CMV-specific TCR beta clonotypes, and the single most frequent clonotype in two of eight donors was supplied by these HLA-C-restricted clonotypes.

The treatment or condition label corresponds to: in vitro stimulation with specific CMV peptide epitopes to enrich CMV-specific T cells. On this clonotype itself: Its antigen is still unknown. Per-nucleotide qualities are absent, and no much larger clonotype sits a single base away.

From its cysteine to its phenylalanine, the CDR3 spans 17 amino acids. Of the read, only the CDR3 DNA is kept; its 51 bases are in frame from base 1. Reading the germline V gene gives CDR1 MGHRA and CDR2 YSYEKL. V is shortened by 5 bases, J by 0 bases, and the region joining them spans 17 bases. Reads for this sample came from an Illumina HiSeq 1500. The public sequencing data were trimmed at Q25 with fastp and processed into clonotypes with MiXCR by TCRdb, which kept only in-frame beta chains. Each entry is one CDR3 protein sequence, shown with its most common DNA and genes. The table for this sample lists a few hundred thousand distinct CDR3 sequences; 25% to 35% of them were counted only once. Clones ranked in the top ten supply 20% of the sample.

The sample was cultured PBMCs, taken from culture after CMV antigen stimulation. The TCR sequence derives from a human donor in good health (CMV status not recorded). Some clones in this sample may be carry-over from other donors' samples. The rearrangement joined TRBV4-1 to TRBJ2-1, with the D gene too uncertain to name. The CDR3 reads CASSDEGNAASYNEQFF. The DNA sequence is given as TGCGCCAGCAGCGACGAAGGGAATGCGGCCTCCTACAATGAGCAGTTCTTC.